This T cell receptor (beta chain) was found in a study of T cells in Graves' hyperthyroidism and ophthalmopathy. General observations from the study: Ophthalmopathy and stable hyperthyroidism were told apart by a 13 V-J model. Within blood appeared most thyroid clonotypes that had expanded above 0.001.

The CDR3 is made up of 15 amino acids. Germline V gene sequence: CDR1 LGHNA, CDR2 YNFKEQ. Of note for this clonotype: Antigen: not known. One junction end does not reproduce the germline sequence, and a read error may be involved.

Amplified TCR beta CDR3 regions derived from RNA transcripts. A first-round RT-PCR of the TCR CDR3 used the HTBI primer set. MiXCR was run by TCRdb on the multiplex PCR reads, yielding one entry per CDR3 protein. The profile shows around 420,000 distinct CDR3 sequences, approximately 13% of them singletons. Fresh peripheral blood, about 9.6 ml, yielded the PBMCs. The material sequenced was blood. V usage is TRBV4-2 and J usage is TRBJ2-1, with TRBD1 identical over 9 bases. The TCR comes from a woman between 18 and 30 years old with Graves' hyperthyroidism. The CDR3 protein is CASSHRDREGNEQLF. CDR3 in DNA: TGTGCCAGCAGCCACCGGGACAGGGAGGGCAATGAGCAGCTCTTC.